The clone carrying this TCR beta chain has a handful of counts. This entry comes from a study of blood T cell repertoires in COVID-19. Overall study: T cells, B-cell-depleted T cells, or PBMCs supplied cDNA or gDNA.

Per the original data handling: Estimated nucleated cell counts came from reference gene primer amplification. The protocol was immunoSEQ multiplex PCR, while the TCRdb copy is restricted to in-frame clones and leaves out a portion. Clone size and V and J calls were adopted from that table, with D and trimming inferred from the DNA. This sample carries a few hundred thousand clones, 75% to 90% of them seen once, and the ten largest clones take 2% to 2.5%. CDR1 and CDR2 (germline): SGHAT, FQNNGV. This CDR3 has 14 amino acids. V lost 1 base to trimming and J lost 3 bases, with 9 bases between them. The TCR comes from a woman between 45 and 60 years old who had recovered from COVID-19. The sample comprised peripheral blood. The chain employs TRBV11-2 and TRBJ1-2; D gene ambiguous. The chain's CDR3 is CASSLAESDYGYTF. CDR3 sequence (DNA): TGTGCCAGCAGCTTAGCGGAGTCGGACTATGGCTACACCTTC.